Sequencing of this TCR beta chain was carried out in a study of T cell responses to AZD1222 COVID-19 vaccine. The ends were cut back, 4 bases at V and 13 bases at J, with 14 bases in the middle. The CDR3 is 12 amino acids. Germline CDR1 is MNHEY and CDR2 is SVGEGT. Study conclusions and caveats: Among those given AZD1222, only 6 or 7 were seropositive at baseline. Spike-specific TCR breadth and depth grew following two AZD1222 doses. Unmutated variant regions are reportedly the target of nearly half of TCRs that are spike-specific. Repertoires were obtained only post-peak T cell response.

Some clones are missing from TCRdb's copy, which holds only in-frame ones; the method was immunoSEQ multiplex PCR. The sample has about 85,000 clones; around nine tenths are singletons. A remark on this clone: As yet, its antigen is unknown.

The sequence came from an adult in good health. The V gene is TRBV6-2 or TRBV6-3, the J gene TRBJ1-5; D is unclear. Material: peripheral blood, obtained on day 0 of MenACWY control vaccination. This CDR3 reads CASSLEGPRQHF. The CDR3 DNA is TGTGCCAGCAGTTTAGAAGGGCCGCGACAGCATTTT.